This TCR beta chain was sequenced for a study of cytomegalovirus exposure and HLA in healthy donors. The study, taken as a whole, reports: Rare sequences made up most TCRs, while some public TCRs were found in many donors. When presence/absence was analysed, sequencing depth was taken to be roughly uniform across donors. What a later analysis reportedly showed was that an Asian-associated ancestry cluster had fewer N-insertions than the approximately 670-donor mean.

CDR1 and CDR2 (germline): SNHLY, FYNNEI. This CDR3 contains 14 residues. Trimming shortened V by 5 bases and J by 1 base, and 12 bases separated the two germline ends. The PCR contained 60 Vbeta and 13 Jbeta primers. TCRdb's copy holds only in-frame clones and misses some; the assay was immunoSEQ multiplex PCR. The data contain over 90,000 clones, roughly three quarters of them singletons. In regard to this clone: Antigen specificity is unknown.

The clonotype was recovered from a woman younger than 30 in good health and CMV-seropositive. This rearrangement joins TRBV2 to TRBJ2-7; D uncertain. The specimen was PBMCs. The CDR3 sequence is CASSLLAGSYEQYF. In DNA form, the CDR3 reads TGTGCCAGCAGTTTGTTGGCAGGATCCTACGAGCAGTACTTC.